This entry is about one TCR beta chain. Its antigen specificity is not known. Base qualities are not at hand, and no much larger clone is one base apart. The data were obtained in a study of blood T cell repertoires in COVID-19 (dated by TCRdb to 2019 to 2021). Looking at the study overall: The collaborator samples originated in the United States, Italy and Spain and spanned the acute and convalescent phases of COVID-19. The prospective study material was composed of cDNA or gDNA derived from T cells, B-cell-depleted T cells, or PBMCs. Subjects who had been exposed to COVID-19, were actively infected with it, or had recovered from it provided the deeply sampled blood TCRbeta repertoires that made up the dataset. The sample metadata nearly always contained a de-identified subject ID, COVID-19 status, age in years and sex. The repertoires were released in a freely available public database intended as a resource for research on the immune response to SARS-CoV-2. HLA class I and class II types, where available, came from metadata supplied by the sample provider rather than from assay-based typing. The samples were drawn from two sources: the first 160 participants of the ongoing ImmuneRACE study, and 1,000 to 1,500 subjects contributed by 6 global collaborators.

In Seattle, one collaborating source enrolled patients while the infection was active and tracked those patients longitudinally over the course of disease. Each collaborating institution followed its own protocols to collect whole blood in K2EDTA tubes. For TCRbeta analysis, collaborator samples were shipped as frozen whole blood, as isolated PBMCs, or as DNA extracted from either sample type. The immunoSEQ Assay, a bias-controlled multiplex PCR, was used to amplify TCRbeta CDR3 regions from genomic DNA. The study's processing was this. Nucleated cell counts per sample were estimated from amplification of reference gene primers within the assay. To quantify the absolute abundance of each unique TCRbeta CDR3 rearrangement, sequence reads were collapsed and filtered. Productive Simpson clonality was computed per sample as the square root of Simpson's diversity index over productive rearrangements. Drawn from immuneACCESS, this table holds only the in-frame rearrangements with V and J called that TCRdb kept. Clones are partly lost; checked studies trace under half to an unresolved V gene and leave the rest unexplained. V, J and clone size reflect that table, while D and trimming were determined from the DNA. The sample data list under 250,000 clones, and approximately 88% of these were observed just once. The top ten clones comprise roughly 6.7% of the sample.

General conclusions and limits of the study: The quantity of clinical and demographic metadata differed by source and by participant and was supplied without curation.

From cysteine to phenylalanine, the CDR3 is 18 amino acids long. CDR3 DNA only is kept here, 54 bases in frame from base 1. The germline V gene encodes CDR1 LNHDA and CDR2 SQIVND (reference sequence). V is pared back by 9 bases and J by 1 base, with 25 bases lying between the germline termini. The TCR sequence derives from a woman younger than 45 with COVID-19, enrolled during active disease. The sample taken for sequencing was peripheral blood. The V gene is TRBV19 and the J gene is TRBJ1-5, with TRBD1 as a weak D call on 5 bases. The DNA sequence is TGTGCCAGCAGCCGCAAGGGGTCGGGTGATCTGAGCAATCAGCCCCAGCATTTT. Its protein product is CASSRKGSGDLSNQPQHF.